This TCR beta chain comes out of a study of identical twins. Notes on the study in general: Out-of-frame alpha sequences common to twins exhibited a surplus of low generation probability.

The CDR3 extends over 13 amino acids. Trimming took off 5 bases at V and 8 bases at J, with 15 bases between the two ends. The germline V gene has CDR1 SGHVS and CDR2 FQNEAQ. TCRdb re-called the 5' RACE reads with MiXCR, one entry per CDR3 protein. The sample yields about 190,000 distinct CDR3 sequences, 15% seen once. This clonotype was picked up a small number of times. Its cognate antigen is unknown. These data were also filed under a second study, of T cells expressing NK-cell markers. That work states: Four donors' CD3+CD56-NKG2C+ cells were dominated by the same clonotypes.

This clonotype originated in a woman between 18 and 29 years old in good health. The sequencing input was CD8+ T cells sorted from blood. V usage is TRBV7-8 and J usage is TRBJ1-2; possible D gene TRBD1, 5 bases. The CDR3 sequence: CASSTGLAGGYTF. CDR3 bases: TGTGCCAGCAGCACGGGACTCGCCGGGGGCTACACCTTC.